Presented here are 27 T cell receptor beta chains from one specimen sequenced in a study of cytomegalovirus exposure and HLA in healthy donors. With 60 Vbeta and 13 Jbeta primers, the PCR was carried out. Profiled with immunoSEQ multiplex PCR; TCRdb holds only in-frame clones, not every one. Seen in this sample are around 70,000 clones; the ten most common clones hold about 1.8%. The sequenced material came from PBMCs. The receptor set was obtained from a woman between 25 and 40 years old in good health and CMV-seronegative.

Here the CDR3 reads CASTPAEASEQYF. CDR3 nucleotide sequence: TGTGCCAGCACCCCAGCGGAAGCTTCCGAGCAGTACTTC. This rearrangement joins TRBV7-8 to TRBJ2-7, with D possibly TRBD2 on 5 matching bases. The V gene's germline CDR1 is SGHVS and CDR2 FQNEAQ. V gave up 7 bases and J gave up 6 bases, with 16 bases separating them. This CDR3 region has 13 residues.

The CDR3 here is CASSQDSSGDTDTQYF. CDR3 DNA: TGTGCCAGCAGCCAAGACTCAAGCGGGGACACAGATACGCAGTATTTT. This chain uses TRBV4-2 with TRBJ2-3, with 7 bases fitting TRBD2. CDR1 and CDR2 (germline): LGHNA, YNFKEQ. The ends lost 0 bases at V and 2 bases at J; junction bases unmatched: 5. The CDR3 has 16 residues.

The genes are TRBV30 and TRBJ1-5, with TRBD1 matching over 7 bases. Germline V gene lookup returns CDR1 GTSNPN and CDR2 SVGIG (reference sequence). V gave up 1 base and J gave up 4 bases; unmatched junction bases: 10. The CDR3 runs 16 residues. CDR3 residues: CAWSAFSGQQNQPQHF. The CDR3 coding sequence is TGTGCCTGGAGTGCCTTTTCGGGACAGCAGAATCAGCCCCAGCATTTT.

V usage is TRBV29-1 and J usage is TRBJ1-2, with no clear D. V dropped 4 bases and J dropped 3 bases, with 12 bases sitting between them. The germline V gene encodes CDR1 SQVTM and CDR2 ANQGSEA. This CDR3 region has 13 residues. The CDR3 sequence is CSVATYADYGYTF. The CDR3, as DNA: TGCAGCGTTGCGACGTACGCGGACTATGGCTACACCTTC.

This chain connects TRBV14 to TRBJ2-2; 7 bases match TRBD2. Germline CDR1 SGHDN, CDR2 FVKESK. Trimming removed 1 base from V and 5 bases from J; junction bases left unmatched: 4. CDR3 length: 15 residues. CDR3: CASSQGGSLTGELFF. Here the CDR3 DNA reads TGTGCCAGCAGCCAAGGCGGGAGTCTGACCGGGGAGCTGTTTTTT. The full variable domain, rest sourced from reference TRBV14 and TRBJ2-2, is EAGVTQFPSHSVIEKGQTVTLRCDPISGHDNLYWYRRVMGKEIKFLLHFVKESKQDESGMPNNRFLAERTGGTYSTLKVQPAELEDSGVYFCASSQGGSLTGELFFGEGSRLTVL.

The V gene is TRBV5-5, the J gene TRBJ2-2, with TRBD2 matching over 12 bases. V was pared by 6 bases and J by 7 bases, with 4 bases of the junction left unmatched. CDR1 SGHKS and CDR2 YYEKEE come from the germline V gene (reference sequence). CDR3 size: 14 residues. The CDR3: CASTPTSGSGELFF. In nucleotides, the CDR3 is TGTGCCAGCACTCCGACTAGCGGGAGCGGGGAGCTGTTTTTT.

The rearrangement joins TRBV4-2 to TRBJ2-1; 10 bases match TRBD2. Germline V gene sequence: CDR1 LGHNA, CDR2 YNFKEQ. Trimming took 10 bases from V and 12 from J; bases not matched to a gene: 18. The CDR3 is made up of 15 amino acids. CDR3 amino acids: CAISERLAGPTVQFF. In DNA form, the CDR3 reads TGTGCCATCTCCGAAAGACTAGCGGGCCCGACGGTGCAGTTCTTC.

The V call is TRBV28, the J call TRBJ1-5, with D perhaps TRBD1 (5 bases). Trimming stripped 10 bases from V and 1 base from J, with 14 bases between. The CDR3 runs 14 residues. Germline V gene sequence: CDR1 MDHEN, CDR2 SYDVKM. As DNA, the CDR3 is TGTGCCACCTTCTCGGGGGAGAGCAATCAGCCCCAGCATTTT. It codes for CATFSGESNQPQHF.

The chain carries TRBV11-2 and TRBJ2-2; 7 bases are shared with TRBD1. Trimming removed 5 bases from V and 1 base from J; junction bases left unmatched: 7. Germline V CDR1 and CDR2: SGHAT, FQNNGV. CDR3 length: 16 amino acids. CDR3 amino acids: CASSIYRTGNTGELFF. In DNA form, the CDR3 reads TGTGCCAGCAGCATCTACCGGACAGGGAACACCGGGGAGCTGTTTTTT.

The gene calls are TRBV19 and TRBJ2-7, with a tentative D call TRBD1 (5 bases). V lost 3 bases to trimming and J lost 4 bases, with 10 bases between them. Per germline, CDR1 LNHDA and CDR2 SQIVND (reference sequence). The CDR3 totals 13 residues. Here the CDR3 DNA reads TGTGCCAGTAGTATCGCCGACAGTTACGAGCAGTACTTC. Protein product: CASSIADSYEQYF. Supplemented by reference TRBV19 and TRBJ2-7, the full variable domain reads DGGITQSPKYLFRKEGQNVTLSCEQNLNHDAMYWYRQDPGQGLRLIYYSQIVNDFQKGDIAEGYSVSREKKESFPLTVTSAQKNPTAFYLCASSIADSYEQYFGPGTRLTVT.

DNA for the CDR3: TGTGCCTGGAGCCTACCTGGCGGGGGGACGTACAATGAGCAGTTCTTC. This sequence encodes CAWSLPGGGTYNEQFF. The V call is TRBV30, the J call TRBJ2-1, with 8 bases aligning to TRBD2. The J segment lost 4 bases and the V segment lost 3 bases, leaving 11 bases of the junction unmatched. The CDR3 loop spans 16 amino acids. Germline V gives CDR1 GTSNPN, CDR2 SVGIG (reference sequence).

The chain couples TRBV9 to TRBJ1-4, with D possibly matching TRBD1 (6 bases). Germline V lookup: CDR1 SGDLS, CDR2 YYNGEE. CDR3 length: 15 residues. V was shortened by 0 bases and J by 7 bases, with 13 bases between the two germline ends. CDR3 residues: CASSVGGGRGEKLFF. CDR3 sequence (DNA): TGTGCCAGCAGCGTAGGGGGGGGCAGGGGTGAAAAACTGTTTTTT.

The gene calls are TRBV7-2 and TRBJ2-5, with D unclear. This CDR3 is built from 16 residues. Trimming removed 3 bases from V and 4 bases from J, with 18 bases in between. Looked up from germline, CDR1 is SGHTA and CDR2 is FQGNSA. The CDR3 DNA follows: TGTGCCAGCAGCTTTTCGTACACTAACCCGGGAGAGACCCAGTACTTC. It codes for CASSFSYTNPGETQYF.

This sequence joins TRBV28 and TRBJ1-2; maybe TRBD1 (6 bases). CDR3 size: 15 residues. Germline CDR1 reads MDHEN; CDR2 reads SYDVKM. V shed 4 bases and J shed 6 bases, with 18 bases lying between them. CDR3 DNA: TGTGCCAGCAGTTCCCCAGGGGCTAGGGTGGATGGCTACACCTTC. Amino acids: CASSSPGARVDGYTF.

This chain connects TRBV4-1 to TRBJ1-1; TRBD1 aligns across 7 bases. The CDR3 is 17 residues long. The junction had 13 bases not matched to a gene; V was cut back by 0 bases and J by 6 bases. In germline, CDR1 is MGHRA, CDR2 YSYEKL. This chain's CDR3 is CASSQDSTGSDGAEAFF. Written as DNA, the CDR3 is TGCGCCAGCAGCCAAGATTCGACAGGGTCGGATGGCGCTGAAGCTTTCTTT.

The genes are TRBV4-2 and TRBJ1-3; D unresolved. Germline CDR1 reads LGHNA; CDR2 reads YNFKEQ. V shed 4 bases and J shed 0 bases, with 16 bases lying between them. The CDR3 is 17 amino acids. CDR3 nucleotide sequence: TGTGCCAGCAGCCCAGTGGAGGGTCTCATCTCTGGAAACACCATATATTTT. Amino acids: CASSPVEGLISGNTIYF.

The chain employs TRBV20-1 and TRBJ1-5, with 9 bases fitting TRBD1. CDR1 is DFQATT, CDR2 SNEGSKA, per germline (reference sequence). J gave up 5 bases and V 7 bases, and 0 bases lay outside the gene matches. The CDR3 has 11 amino acids. CDR3 DNA sequence: TGCAGTGGACAGGGGGATCAGCCCCAGCATTTT. Its protein is CSGQGDQPQHF.

The chain couples TRBV5-4 to TRBJ2-7; 9 bases line up with TRBD1. The CDR3 contains 16 residues. The junction had 7 bases not matched to a gene; V was cut back by 0 bases and J by 3 bases. Germline V gene sequence: CDR1 SGHNT, CDR2 YYREEE (reference sequence). The CDR3 DNA reads TGTGCCAGCAGCTTGGTGGGACAGGGAAGATACTACGAGCAGTACTTC. Its translation: CASSLVGQGRYYEQYF.

V is TRBV10-3 and J is TRBJ2-7; 14 positions match TRBD2. The germline CDR1 and CDR2 sequences are ENHRY and SYGVKD. This CDR3 is 17 amino acids long. Germline trimming cut 5 bases from V and 3 bases from J; bases unmatched to any gene: 9. The CDR3 loop reads CAISRGLAGGPGYEQYF. In DNA form, the CDR3 reads TGTGCCATCAGTCGAGGACTAGCGGGAGGACCCGGCTACGAGCAGTACTTC.

The chain has TRBV6-5 and TRBJ1-2, with 7 bases aligning to TRBD1. Germline-derived CDR1 and CDR2 are MNHEY and SVGAGI. The CDR3 extends over 14 amino acids. With V trimmed by 6 bases and J by 4 bases, 8 bases remained unmatched. The CDR3 spells CASRGDSFLYGYTF. The DNA for the CDR3 is TGTGCCAGCAGGGGGGACAGCTTCCTCTATGGCTACACCTTC.

V is TRBV7-2 and J is TRBJ1-4, with 7 nucleotides matching TRBD1. Germline CDR1 and CDR2: SGHTA and FQGNSA. V shed 5 bases and J 2 bases; nucleotides not matched to a gene: 5. The CDR3 is 15 amino acids. Written as DNA, the CDR3 is TGTGCCAGCAGCACCAGGGGGACCACTAATGAAAAACTGTTTTTT. As protein: CASSTRGTTNEKLFF.

This chain joins TRBV4-3 and TRBJ1-1; weak D call: TRBD1 (5 bases). The CDR3 sequence is 18 residues long. Germline assignment: CDR1 LGHNA and CDR2 YSLEER. Deletions cut 1 base from V and 8 bases from J, with 26 bases between. CDR3 sequence: CASSQGGAGLGLALEAFF. CDR3 in DNA: TGCGCCAGCAGCCAAGGTGGGGCAGGTCTCGGACTAGCACTCGAAGCTTTCTTT.

The rearrangement uses TRBV7-9 and TRBJ1-4, with TRBD1 identical over 11 bases. Germline loops: CDR1 SEHNR, CDR2 FQNEAQ (reference sequence). Unmatched junction bases numbered 11, after V lost 4 bases and J lost 4 bases. The CDR3 length is 18 residues. The CDR3 loop reads CASSSGQGAVPGNEKLFF. CDR3 coding DNA: TGTGCCAGCAGCTCCGGACAGGGGGCTGTCCCGGGTAATGAAAAACTGTTTTTT.

The chain has TRBV29-1 and TRBJ2-1; the match to TRBD2 covers 9 bases. Germline values: CDR1 SQVTM, CDR2 ANQGSEA. The CDR3 contains 13 residues. With 4 bases clipped from V and 8 bases from J, the junction kept 6 bases outside the gene matches. CDR3 in amino acids: CSVVGLAVDEQFF. The CDR3 DNA reads as TGCAGCGTTGTGGGACTAGCCGTTGATGAGCAGTTCTTC.

This chain links TRBV4-3 with TRBJ1-2; D call uncertain. The V gene's germline CDR1 is LGHNA and CDR2 YSLEER. The V end was cut by 1 base, the J end by 8 bases, with 14 bases between. The CDR3 runs 14 residues. CDR3 DNA sequence: TGCGCCAGCAGCCAAGGTTCGGGGAGTGGCGGCTACACCTTC. Protein sequence: CASSQGSGSGGYTF.

V is TRBV28 and J is TRBJ1-5; 7 bases are a match to TRBD1. CDR1 and CDR2 (germline): MDHEN, SYDVKM. The CDR3 contains 14 residues. V shed 8 bases, J shed 0 bases, and the junction held 4 bases outside the gene matches. As DNA, the CDR3 is TGTGCCAGCCAGGGGGGAAATAGCAATCAGCCCCAGCATTTT. The encoded protein is CASQGGNSNQPQHF.

The chain employs TRBV28 and TRBJ2-7; possibly TRBD2 for D (5 bases). CDR1 MDHEN and CDR2 SYDVKM come from the germline V gene. CDR3 length: 11 amino acids. V was shortened by 4 bases and J by 5 bases, with 6 bases between the two germline ends. CDR3 loop: CASSSLDEQYF. The CDR3 nucleotides are TGTGCCAGCAGTTCACTAGACGAGCAGTACTTC. The variable domain in full, with the rest retrieved from reference TRBV28 and TRBJ2-7, is DVKVTQSSRYLVKRTGEKVFLECVQDMDHENMFWYRQDPGLGLRLIYFSYDVKMKEKGDIPEGYSVSREKKERFSLILESASTNQTSMYLCASSSLDEQYFGPGTRLTVT.